This T cell receptor beta chain was recorded in a study of vaccination effects on CD4 cells after COVID-19. About the research overall: All study participants received two doses of BNT162b2 or mRNA-1273 vaccine. Broader study findings: Clones of infection and vaccine origin contracted markedly late after vaccination.

Germline V lookup: CDR1 SEHNR, CDR2 FQNEAQ (reference sequence). V was trimmed by 1 base and J by 7 bases, leaving 19 bases between them. The CDR3 covers 16 residues. Concerning this clone: Its antigen remains unknown.

Sequencing in the ViraFEST assay came after antigen-specific CD4+ T cells had been expanded with viral peptide pools, which were used to stimulate PBMC. Once cultured for 10 days, the cells underwent separation to obtain CD4+ T cells. People in the vaccine group had not been infected with SARS-CoV-2 before, and their nucleocapsid antibodies were negative. Culturing of 1.5 million to 2.5 million PBMC per well took place with roughly 10 IU/ml IL-2 and around 10 ug/ml peptides. The authors exchanged half the medium for IL-2 medium on days 3 and 7. The table came from immunoSEQ multiplex PCR; TCRdb's copy has only in-frame clones and leaves some out. The sample gives over 25,000 clones, around 75% of which show up once; around 32% is in the top ten.

Sequenced here: CD4+ T cells from PBMCs cultured with SARS-CoV-2 spike peptides, sampled before COVID-19 vaccination. The sequence was collected from a human donor who received a COVID-19 vaccine. The V gene is TRBV7-9, the J gene TRBJ2-5; a possible D gene is TRBD2 (6 bases). The chain's CDR3 is CASSLGIAADGGTQYF. The DNA for the CDR3 is TGTGCCAGCAGCTTAGGAATAGCGGCTGATGGGGGGACCCAGTACTTC.